This record looks at one T cell receptor beta chain sequence and its context. Antigen specificity is unknown. The table came from immunoSEQ multiplex PCR; TCRdb's copy has only in-frame clones and leaves some out. The data show approximately 180,000 clones, roughly nine tenths seen once. These data belong to a study of cytomegalovirus exposure and HLA in healthy donors. Trimming removed 2 bases from V and 7 bases from J, with 8 bases in between. There are 12 residues in the CDR3. Per germline, CDR1 LNHNV and CDR2 YYDKDF (reference sequence). Points from the study as a whole: In vitro testing confirmed a few CMV-associated chains as specific for CMV antigens. Cytomegalovirus status was reportedly diagnosed by the classifier with high specificity and sensitivity. Whilst most TCR sequences proved rare, a subset of public TCRs occurred across many donors.

J is TRBJ1-2 and V is TRBV15, with a weak D call TRBD1 (5 bases). This clonotype was sampled from a man aged 18 to 30 in good health and CMV-seropositive. Sequenced sample: PBMCs. The DNA for the CDR3 is TGTGCCACCAGCAGACAGGGAGGTGGCTACACCTTC. This sequence encodes CATSRQGGGYTF.